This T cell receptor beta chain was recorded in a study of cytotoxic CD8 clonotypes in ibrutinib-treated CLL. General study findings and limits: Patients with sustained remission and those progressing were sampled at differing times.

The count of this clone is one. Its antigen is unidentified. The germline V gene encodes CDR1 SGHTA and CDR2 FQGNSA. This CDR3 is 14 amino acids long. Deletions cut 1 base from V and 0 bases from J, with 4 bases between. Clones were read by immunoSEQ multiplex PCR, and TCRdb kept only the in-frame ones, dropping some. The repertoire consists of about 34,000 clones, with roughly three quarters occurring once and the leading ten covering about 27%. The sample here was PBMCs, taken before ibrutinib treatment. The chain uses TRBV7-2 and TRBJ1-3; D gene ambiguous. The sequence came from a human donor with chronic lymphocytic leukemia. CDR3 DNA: TGTGCCAGCAGCTTAGGAAACTCTGGAAACACCATATATTTT. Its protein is CASSLGNSGNTIYF.